The 30 T cell receptor beta chains reported below all come from one sample, sequenced in a study of T cells in Graves' hyperthyroidism and ophthalmopathy (dated by TCRdb to between 2019 and 2020). The method was multiplex PCR. The sample was run on an Illumina HiSeq 2000. Amplification of TCR beta CDR3 regions was carried out from RNA transcripts. The first round of RT-PCR for the TCR CDR3 was performed with the HTBI primer set and the Qiagen OneStep RT-PCR kit. The raw public data were reprocessed by TCRdb itself: fastp quality trimming at Q25, MiXCR clonotype calling, in-frame beta chains only. Under each unique CDR3 protein, matching rows form one entry showing the most common genes and DNA. The sample table contains hundreds of thousands of distinct CDR3 sequences; only one count was recorded for 30% to 40% of them. The ten largest clonotypes hold 30% to 40% of the sample. Sequencing was carried out using blood. These receptors all come from a woman aged 40 to 55 with Graves' hyperthyroidism.

There are many counts of this clonotype. The V and J genes are TRBV7-9 and TRBJ1-3; D is unresolved. The V gene's germline CDR1 is SEHNR and CDR2 FQNEAQ (reference sequence). Trimming removed 5 bases from V and 0 bases from J, with 8 bases in between. The CDR3 spans 14 residues. The CDR3 spells CASSLGRSGNTIYF. CDR3 nucleotide sequence: TGTGCCAGCAGCCTCGGGCGCTCTGGAAACACCATATATTTT.

The chain combines TRBV25-1 with TRBJ1-6; 9 nucleotides match TRBD1. Looked up from germline, CDR1 is MGHDK and CDR2 is SYGVNS. The J segment lost 5 bases and the V segment lost 8 bases, leaving 13 bases of the junction unmatched. The CDR3 has 17 residues. CDR3 nucleotides: TGTGCCAGCTCACCTATTACCGGGACAGGGAATAATTCACCCCTCCACTTT. This codes for CASSPITGTGNNSPLHF.

The V gene is TRBV4-1, the J gene TRBJ1-1, with TRBD1 matching over 7 bases. J was trimmed by 7 bases and V by 1 base; bases with no gene match: 9. The CDR3 contains 15 residues. Germline lookup yields CDR1 MGHRA and CDR2 YSYEKL. The CDR3 here is CASSQVGTDTLEAFF. CDR3 in DNA: TGCGCCAGCAGCCAAGTTGGGACAGACACACTTGAAGCTTTCTTT.

The V call is TRBV7-9, the J call TRBJ2-5; D not certain. V was cut by 8 bases and J by 1 base, with 14 bases left in between. Germline values: CDR1 SEHNR, CDR2 FQNEAQ (reference sequence). The CDR3 extends over 14 amino acids. The CDR3 reads CASRPATLQETQYF. Written as DNA, the CDR3 is TGTGCCAGCCGGCCAGCGACGCTCCAAGAGACCCAGTACTTC.

As regards this clonotype: A much larger clone lies one base from this, so it may be a read error. The chain combines TRBV10-3 with TRBJ1-3; D is undetermined. The CDR3 is made up of 12 amino acids. Germline lookup yields CDR1 ENHRY and CDR2 SYGVKD. The CDR3 sequence is CAIKRSGDTIYF. The CDR3 DNA follows: TGTGCCATCAAGCGTTCTGGAGACACCATATATTTT.

V is TRBV28 and J is TRBJ2-7, with D unresolved. Germline V CDR1 and CDR2: MDHEN, SYDVKM. The CDR3 length is 13 residues. The V and J ends lost 1 base and 5 bases respectively, with 9 bases between them. The CDR3 reads CASSLLRVNEQYF. DNA for the CDR3: TGTGCCAGCAGTTTATTAAGGGTCAACGAGCAGTACTTC.

The chain has TRBV10-2 and TRBJ1-2; the D gene is possibly TRBD1 (6 bases). V was cut by 8 bases and J by 4 bases, with 17 bases left in between. In germline, CDR1 is WSHSY, CDR2 SAAADI. This CDR3 spans 14 amino acids. CDR3 sequence (DNA): TGCGCCAGCTATGGGGCAGGGGTCGGCTATGGCTACACCTTC. Translated, it gives CASYGAGVGYGYTF.

The sample holds a few counts of this clonotype. The gene calls are TRBV5-5 and TRBJ1-1; D ambiguous. Germline loops: CDR1 SGHKS, CDR2 YYEKEE (reference sequence). The CDR3 is made up of 18 amino acids. Deletions cut 4 bases from V and 1 base from J, with 23 bases between. In nucleotides, the CDR3 is TGTGCCAGCAGCCGAGAATCTGCATGGGTCCGGGAGAACACTGAAGCTTTCTTT. Encoded protein: CASSRESAWVRENTEAFF.

This clonotype was recorded many times. This chain connects TRBV7-9 to TRBJ1-1; D is undetermined. Germline V CDR1 and CDR2: SEHNR, FQNEAQ (reference sequence). The CDR3 totals 14 residues. Deletions cut 1 base from V and 0 bases from J, with 6 bases between. DNA of the CDR3: TGTGCCAGCAGCTTAGTCGCAGTGAACACTGAAGCTTTCTTT. Amino acid sequence: CASSLVAVNTEAFF.

Ten or more counts support this clonotype. V is TRBV10-3 and J is TRBJ2-7, with 10 nucleotides matching TRBD2. The V gene's germline CDR1 is ENHRY and CDR2 SYGVKD. There are 13 residues in the CDR3. V trimming: 7 bases; J trimming: 6 bases; junction bases outside the gene matches: 6. The CDR3 sequence: CAIKSGGASEQYF. The CDR3 DNA reads TGTGCCATCAAAAGCGGGGGGGCCTCCGAGCAGTACTTC.

The chain has TRBV19 and TRBJ1-1; D perhaps matches TRBD1 (5 bases). The V and J ends lost 3 bases and 6 bases respectively, with 14 bases between them. CDR3 length: 14 amino acids. Germline CDR1 is LNHDA and CDR2 is SQIVND (reference sequence). As DNA, the CDR3 is TGTGCCAGTAGTATGGGGACGGAGAGGCCTGAAGCTTTCTTT. This sequence encodes CASSMGTERPEAFF.

A single count supports this clonotype. J is TRBJ2-5 and V is TRBV15; 10 nucleotides agree with TRBD2. Germline-derived CDR1 and CDR2 are LNHNV and YYDKDF (reference sequence). The V segment lost 2 bases and the J segment 3 bases; nucleotides outside the gene matches: 3. The CDR3 length is 15 residues. The CDR3 nucleotides are TGTGCCACCAGCAGATCACTAGCGGGGAAAGAGACCCAGTACTTC. This encodes CATSRSLAGKETQYF.

This clonotype was counted between two and nine times. This rearrangement joins TRBV12-3 or TRBV12-4 to TRBJ1-3; no firm D call. The CDR3 contains 15 residues. V was shortened by 2 bases and J by 1 base, with 9 bases between the two germline ends. Here the CDR3 DNA reads TGTGCCAGCAGTTTAAGGGAAATATCTGGAAACACCATATATTTT. It is translated as CASSLREISGNTIYF.

This clonotype came up a few times. The chain recombines TRBV29-1 with TRBJ2-3; 7 nucleotides match TRBD2. The V gene's germline CDR1 is SQVTM and CDR2 ANQGSEA. The CDR3 loop spans 15 amino acids. As DNA, the CDR3 is TGCAGTGCGGCTAGCGGAACACGGGACACAGATACGCAGTATTTT. Translating gives CSAASGTRDTDTQYF.

As for this clonotype: At one end the junction does not follow the germline gene, possibly because of a read error. The genes are TRBV7-9 and TRBJ1-3; possible D gene TRBD1, 5 bases. This CDR3 region has 14 residues. From germline, CDR1 is SEHNR and CDR2 FQNEAQ (reference sequence). CDR3 nucleotide sequence: TGTGCCGGCAGCTTTGAGGGGATTGGAAACACCATATATTTT. Translating gives CAGSFEGIGNTIYF.

This chain connects TRBV19 to TRBJ1-1, with D perhaps TRBD1 (6 bases). The CDR3 sequence is 16 residues long. Germline assignment: CDR1 LNHDA and CDR2 SQIVND (reference sequence). V lost 4 bases and J 2 bases, leaving 17 bases between the germline ends. The CDR3 DNA follows: TGTGCCAGTAGTACCCAGGGGAATGCAGGAAACACTGAAGCTTTCTTT. Encoded protein: CASSTQGNAGNTEAFF.

The chain couples TRBV7-9 to TRBJ1-5, with 9 bases aligning to TRBD1. The germline CDR1 and CDR2 sequences are SEHNR and FQNEAQ (reference sequence). With V trimmed by 4 bases and J by 9 bases, 7 bases remained unmatched. This CDR3 is built from 14 residues. This CDR3 reads CASSWGTGYPPQHF. In nucleotides, the CDR3 is TGTGCCAGCAGCTGGGGGACAGGGTACCCGCCCCAGCATTTT.

This clonotype was seen more than once but under ten times. The chain links TRBV5-1 to TRBJ2-5; possible D gene TRBD1, 5 bases. CDR1 and CDR2 (germline): SGHRS, YFSETQ. This CDR3 region has 15 residues. Trimming left V 4 bases short and J 1 base short, with 14 bases between. CDR3 sequence: CASSQGYTAQETQYF. For the CDR3, the DNA is TGCGCCAGCAGCCAGGGCTACACGGCCCAAGAGACCCAGTACTTC.

The chain links TRBV6-2 or TRBV6-3 to TRBJ1-5; D possibly corresponds to TRBD1 (5 bases). Germline V lookup: CDR1 MNHEY, CDR2 SVGEGT. The CDR3 has 16 amino acids. The V gene lost 0 bases and the J gene lost 9 bases, with 18 bases spanning the gap. CDR3 DNA sequence: TGTGCCAGCAGTTACTCCAGACAGACTGCGTCGGGGCCCCAGCATTTT. This translates into CASSYSRQTASGPQHF.

The chain links TRBV29-1 to TRBJ1-2; 7 bases align to TRBD1. The CDR3 loop spans 19 amino acids. The germline V gene encodes CDR1 SQVTM and CDR2 ANQGSEA. The ends lost 1 base at V and 2 bases at J; junction bases unmatched: 19. CDR3 region: CSVEVDRDQPQGHNYGYTF. The CDR3 nucleotides read TGCAGCGTTGAAGTCGACAGGGATCAGCCCCAGGGTCACAACTATGGCTACACCTTC. The full variable domain, its missing parts supplied by reference TRBV29-1 and TRBJ1-2, is SAVISQKPSRDICQRGTSLTIQCQVDSQVTMMFWYRQQPGQSLTLIATANQGSEATYESGFVIDKFPISRPNLTFSTLTVSNMSPEDSSIYLCSVEVDRDQPQGHNYGYTFGSGTRLTVV.

This clonotype was seen only a few times. The chain has TRBV7-2 and TRBJ2-2, with TRBD2 matching over 12 bases. This CDR3 has 19 residues. Germline values: CDR1 SGHTA, CDR2 FQGNSA. Germline trimming cut 5 bases from V and 1 base from J; bases unmatched to any gene: 11. The CDR3 nucleotides are TGTGCCAGCAGCGATCCGACTAGCGGGGGAGCGTTGAACACCGGGGAGCTGTTTTTT. Its translation: CASSDPTSGGALNTGELFF.

Turning to this clonotype: This may come from a read error, since a much larger clone is one base off. The rearrangement links TRBV7-6 to TRBJ1-1, with unresolved D. Per germline, CDR1 SGHVS and CDR2 FNYEAQ. This CDR3 region has 12 residues. Trimming cost V 5 bases and J 3 bases, with 7 bases left between them. The CDR3 sequence: CASSHDYTEAFF. The CDR3 nucleotides read TGTGCCAGCAGCCACGATTACACTGAAGCTTTCTTT.

The gene calls are TRBV7-2 and TRBJ1-3; TRBD1 might be the D (5 bases). CDR1 and CDR2 from the germline V gene are SGHTA and FQGNSA. The CDR3 runs 15 residues. The V and J ends lost 4 bases and 2 bases respectively, with 12 bases between them. In nucleotides, the CDR3 is TGTGCCAGCAGCTACGGGGGGGGGACTGGAAACACCATATATTTT. It is translated as CASSYGGGTGNTIYF.

J is TRBJ2-3 and V is TRBV7-9; D is possibly TRBD1 or TRBD2 (5 bases each). The germline V gene encodes CDR1 SEHNR and CDR2 FQNEAQ (reference sequence). The CDR3 is 15 amino acids. V gave up 4 bases and J gave up 3 bases, with 14 bases separating them. CDR3 region: CASSSSPGPTDTQYF. In nucleotides, the CDR3 is TGTGCCAGCAGCTCCTCCCCGGGACCTACAGATACGCAGTATTTT.

DNA of the CDR3: TGTGCCAGCAGTCCCGCGAATACGCAGTATTTT. It codes for CASSPANTQYF. The V call is TRBV6-1, the J call TRBJ2-3; D not certain. This CDR3 comprises 11 residues. Trimming shortened V by 5 bases and J by 7 bases, and 7 bases separated the two germline ends. Germline V gene sequence: CDR1 MNHNS, CDR2 SASEGT.

This clonotype has a count of ten or more. This chain connects TRBV12-3 or TRBV12-4 to TRBJ2-5; D perhaps matches TRBD2 (6 bases). V dropped 8 bases and J dropped 5 bases, with 15 bases sitting between them. The CDR3 is 13 residues long. The CDR3 loop is CASWAREAETQYF. In nucleotides, the CDR3 is TGTGCCAGCTGGGCTAGGGAGGCGGAGACCCAGTACTTC.

A few counts support this clonotype. One junction end disagrees with the germline gene, perhaps due to a read error. This rearrangement joins TRBV5-6 to TRBJ1-5; TRBD1 is a possible D gene (5 bases). This CDR3 is built from 16 residues. In germline, CDR1 is SGHDT, CDR2 YYEEEE. CDR3 protein: CASSHRPRDSNQPQHF. The CDR3 DNA sequence: TGCGCCAGCAGCCACCGACCCCGGGACAGCAATCAGCCCCAGCATTTT.

In the case of this clonotype: A much larger clone differs by one base, so this may be a read error. CDR3 nucleotides: TGTGCCAGCAGCTCAGACAGGGTCGGAAATGAAAAACTGTTTTTT. Its translation: CASSSDRVGNEKLFF. The J gene is TRBJ1-4, the V gene TRBV7-8, with 7 bases that match TRBD1. After removal of 4 bases from V and 5 bases from J, the junction contained 7 bases not matched to a gene. The germline CDR1 and CDR2 sequences are SGHVS and FQNEAQ. The CDR3 consists of 15 residues. The full variable domain, completed using reference TRBV7-8 and TRBJ1-4, is GAGVSQSPRYKVAKRGQDVALRCDPISGHVSLFWYQQALGQGPEFLTYFQNEAQLDKSGLPSDRFFAERPEGSVSTLKIQRTQQEDSAVYLCASSSDRVGNEKLFFGSGTQLSVL.

To note about this clonotype: A read error is likely, as this CDR3 ends without the conserved phenylalanine or tryptophan. V usage is TRBV7-6 and J usage is TRBJ1-1; D is ambiguous. The CDR3 loop spans 17 amino acids. Germline CDR1 is SGHVS and CDR2 is FNYEAQ. The V gene lost 3 bases and the J gene lost 0 bases, with 17 bases spanning the gap. The CDR3: CASSLYGDKKLNTEAFL. DNA for the CDR3: TGTGCCAGCAGCTTGTATGGGGATAAAAAGTTGAACACTGAAGCTTTCCTT.

The table lists this clonotype with many counts. The J gene is TRBJ2-7, the V gene TRBV10-3; D remains ambiguous. Germline V CDR1 and CDR2: ENHRY, SYGVKD. This CDR3 region has 12 residues. Trimming left V 3 bases short and J 4 bases short, with 7 bases between. The CDR3 nucleotides read TGTGCCATCAGTGATAAGTGGTACGAGCAGTACTTC. Translation: CAISDKWYEQYF.